The clone carrying this T cell receptor beta chain occurred a few times. The sample comes from a study of beta chain features in type 1 diabetes. With V trimmed by 6 bases and J by 10 bases, 8 bases remained unmatched. CDR3 length: 12 amino acids. Germline CDR1 SNHLY, CDR2 FYNNEI. Expressed TCRB transcripts were sequenced after all isolated RNA was converted to cDNA. Profiled with immunoSEQ multiplex PCR; TCRdb holds only in-frame clones, not every one. The repertoire holds under 800,000 clones, with about 14% as singletons. The V gene is TRBV2, the J gene TRBJ1-2, with TRBD1 matching over 7 bases. The sample comprised naive CD4+ T cells from blood. The TCR sequence derives from a man aged 18 to 29 in good health. CDR3 region: CASRTGAELYTF. CDR3 nucleotide sequence: TGTGCCAGCAGAACAGGGGCAGAACTCTACACCTTC.